This T cell receptor (beta chain) originates from a study of OX40 agonist ivuxolimab in advanced cancers. Across the whole study: Three patients had partial responses: one hepatocellular carcinoma, two cutaneous melanoma.

Broader study findings: Researchers did not establish what antigens the expanded peripheral T cells target. Low levels of normalized T-cell clonal expansion also appeared in some nonresponders.

Per the germline V gene, CDR1 is LNHNV and CDR2 is YYDKDF (reference sequence). With V trimmed by 2 bases and J by 5 bases, 5 bases remained unmatched. The CDR3 spans 16 residues. To note about this clone: Antigen unknown.

Profiled with immunoSEQ multiplex PCR; TCRdb holds only in-frame clones, not every one. The sample comprises 70,000 to 85,000 clones, 84% of which are singletons, and 2% to 2.5% rests with the top ten. The source of this sequence is an adult with an advanced solid tumor such as melanoma, head and neck, liver or kidney cancer. The input for sequencing was CD4+ or CD8+ T cells sorted from blood, taken in a trial of the OX40 agonist ivuxolimab. The chain has TRBV15 and TRBJ2-1, with 11 bases lining up with TRBD2. CDR3 region: CATSRSGTSGNNEQFF. CDR3 nucleotides: TGTGCCACCAGCAGATCAGGGACTAGCGGAAACAATGAGCAGTTCTTC.